What follows is one TCR beta chain and its context. What it recognizes is unknown. This sample was included in a study of T cell repertoires in cytomegalovirus infection. Looking at the study overall: Public TCR beta signatures indicated both CMV infection and matching HLA type.

TCRdb reprocessed the reads via MiXCR and lists one record per CDR3 protein. The sample has around 770,000 distinct CDR3 sequences, about 28% seen once. The study, taken as a whole, reports: Cumulative public TCR beta family frequency identified carriers of CMV plus the relevant HLA.

CDR3 length: 15 amino acids. Germline V gene sequence: CDR1 MNHEY, CDR2 SMNVEV (reference sequence). V dropped 4 bases and J dropped 5; count of bases not matched to a gene: 7. The TCR comes from a human donor in good health (CMV status not recorded). Some clones in this sample may be carry-over from other donors' samples. The J gene is TRBJ1-2, the V gene TRBV27, with 10 positions matching TRBD1. The source was cultured CD8+ T cells from PBMCs, collected from culture after CMV antigen stimulation. The CDR3 here is CASSSGTGVWYGYTF. CDR3 bases: TGTGCCAGCAGTTCCGGGACAGGGGTTTGGTATGGCTACACCTTC.